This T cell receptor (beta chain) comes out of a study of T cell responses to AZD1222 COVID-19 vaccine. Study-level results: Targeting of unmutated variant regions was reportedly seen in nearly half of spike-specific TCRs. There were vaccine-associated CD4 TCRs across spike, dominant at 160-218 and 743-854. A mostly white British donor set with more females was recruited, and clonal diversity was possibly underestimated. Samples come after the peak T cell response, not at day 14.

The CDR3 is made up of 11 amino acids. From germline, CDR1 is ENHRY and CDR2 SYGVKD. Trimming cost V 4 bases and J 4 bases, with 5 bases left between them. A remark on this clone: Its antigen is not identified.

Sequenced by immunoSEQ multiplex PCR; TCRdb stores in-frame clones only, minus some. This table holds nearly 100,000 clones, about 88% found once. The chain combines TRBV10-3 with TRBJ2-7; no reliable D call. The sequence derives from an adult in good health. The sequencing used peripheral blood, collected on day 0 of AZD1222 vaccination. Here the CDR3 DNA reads TGTGCCATCAGTGCTACTTACGAGCAGTACTTC. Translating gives CAISATYEQYF.